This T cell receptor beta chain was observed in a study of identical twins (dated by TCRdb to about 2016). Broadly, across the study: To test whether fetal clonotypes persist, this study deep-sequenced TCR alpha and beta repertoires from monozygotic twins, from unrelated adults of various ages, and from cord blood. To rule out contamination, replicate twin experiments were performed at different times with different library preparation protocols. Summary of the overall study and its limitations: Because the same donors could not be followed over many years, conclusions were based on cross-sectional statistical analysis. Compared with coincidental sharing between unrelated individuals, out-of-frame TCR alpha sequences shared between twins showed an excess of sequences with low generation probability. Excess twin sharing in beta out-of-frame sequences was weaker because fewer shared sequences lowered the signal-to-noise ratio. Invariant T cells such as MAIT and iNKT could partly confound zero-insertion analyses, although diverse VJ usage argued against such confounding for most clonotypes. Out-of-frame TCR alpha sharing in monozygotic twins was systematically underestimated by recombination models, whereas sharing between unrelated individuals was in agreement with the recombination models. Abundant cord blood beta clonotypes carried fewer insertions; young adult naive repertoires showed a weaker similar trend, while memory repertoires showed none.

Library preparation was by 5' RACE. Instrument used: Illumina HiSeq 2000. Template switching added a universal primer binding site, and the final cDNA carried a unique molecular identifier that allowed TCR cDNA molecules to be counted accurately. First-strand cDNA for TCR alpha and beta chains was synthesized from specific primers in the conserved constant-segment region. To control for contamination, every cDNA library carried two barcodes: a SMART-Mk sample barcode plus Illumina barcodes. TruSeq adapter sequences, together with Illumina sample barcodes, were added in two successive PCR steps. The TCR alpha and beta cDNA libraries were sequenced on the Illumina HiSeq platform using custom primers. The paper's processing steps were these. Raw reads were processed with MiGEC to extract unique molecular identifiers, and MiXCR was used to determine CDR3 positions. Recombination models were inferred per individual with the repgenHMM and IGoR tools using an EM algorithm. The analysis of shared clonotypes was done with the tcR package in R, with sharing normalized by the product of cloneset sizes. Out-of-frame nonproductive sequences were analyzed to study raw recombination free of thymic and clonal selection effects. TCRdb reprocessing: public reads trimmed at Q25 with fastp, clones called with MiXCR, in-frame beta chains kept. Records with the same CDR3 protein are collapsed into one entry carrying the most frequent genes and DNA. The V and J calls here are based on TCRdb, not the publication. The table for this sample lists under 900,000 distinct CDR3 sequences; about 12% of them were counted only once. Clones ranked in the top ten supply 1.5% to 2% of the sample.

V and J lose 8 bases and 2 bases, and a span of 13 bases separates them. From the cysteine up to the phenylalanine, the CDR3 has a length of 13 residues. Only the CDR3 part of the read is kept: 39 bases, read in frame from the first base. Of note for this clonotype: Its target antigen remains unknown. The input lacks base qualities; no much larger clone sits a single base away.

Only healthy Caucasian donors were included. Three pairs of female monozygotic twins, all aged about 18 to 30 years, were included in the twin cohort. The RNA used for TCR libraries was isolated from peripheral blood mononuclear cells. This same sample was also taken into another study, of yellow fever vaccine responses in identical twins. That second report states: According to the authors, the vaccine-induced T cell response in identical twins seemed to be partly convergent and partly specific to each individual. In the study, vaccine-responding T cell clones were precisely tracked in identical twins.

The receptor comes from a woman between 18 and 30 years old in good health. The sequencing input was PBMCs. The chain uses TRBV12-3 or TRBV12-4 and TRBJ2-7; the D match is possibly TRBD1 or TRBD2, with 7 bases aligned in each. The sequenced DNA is TGTGCCAGCTCAGGGGGGGTCACCTACGAGCAGTACTTC. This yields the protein CASSGGVTYEQYF.